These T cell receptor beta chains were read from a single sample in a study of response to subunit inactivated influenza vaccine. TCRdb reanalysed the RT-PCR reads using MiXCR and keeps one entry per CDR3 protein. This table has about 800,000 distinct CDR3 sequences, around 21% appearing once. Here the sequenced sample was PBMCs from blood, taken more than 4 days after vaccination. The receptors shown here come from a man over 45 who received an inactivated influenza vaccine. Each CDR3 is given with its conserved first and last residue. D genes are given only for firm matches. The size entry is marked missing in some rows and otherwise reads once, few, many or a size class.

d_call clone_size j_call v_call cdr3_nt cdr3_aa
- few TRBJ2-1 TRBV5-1 TGCGCCAGCAGCTTTGAGCTGATGAGCTCCTACAATGAGCAGTTCTTC CASSFELMSSYNEQFF
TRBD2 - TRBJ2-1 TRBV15 TGTGCCACCAGCAGCCTAGGACTAGCCTCCTACAATGAGCAGTTCTTC CATSSLGLASYNEQFF
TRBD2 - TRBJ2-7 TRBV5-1 TGCGCCAGCAGCCCCGGGGACTACCACCACGAGCAGTACTTC CASSPGDYHHEQYF
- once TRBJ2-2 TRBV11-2 TGTGCCAGCAGCTTAGATCTGTACTCCGGGGAGCTGTTTTTT CASSLDLYSGELFF
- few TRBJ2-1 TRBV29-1 TGCAGCGTTGACGGAACTAGCCGGGGTGAGCAGTTCTTC CSVDGTSRGEQFF
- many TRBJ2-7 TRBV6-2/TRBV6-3 TGTGCCAGCGAACCTGCTACGGGGGGCGATGTAAACGAGCAGTACTTC CASEPATGGDVNEQYF
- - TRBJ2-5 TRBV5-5 TGTGCCAGCCTATTAAGTCTGGGGCTTCCCCAAGAGACCCAGTACTTC CASLLSLGLPQETQYF
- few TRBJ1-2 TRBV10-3 TGTGCCATCAGTGAGTCGTTTCGGGGAGTCGGCTACACCTTC CAISESFRGVGYTF
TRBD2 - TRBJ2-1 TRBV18 TGTGCCAGCTCACCCTTGACTAGCGGGACCTACAATGAGCAGTTCTTC CASSPLTSGTYNEQFF
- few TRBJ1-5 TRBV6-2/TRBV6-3 TGTGCCAGCAGGGCGGCGGCCGGAAGCAATCAGCCCCAGCATTTT CASRAAAGSNQPQHF
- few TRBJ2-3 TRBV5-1 TGCGCCAGCAGCTTGTTGGACGATACGCAGTATTTT CASSLLDDTQYF
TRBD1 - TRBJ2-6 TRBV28 TGTGCCAGCACCCTAGGGGGACAGGGGATTTCTGGGGCCAACGTCCTGACTTTC CASTLGGQGISGANVLTF
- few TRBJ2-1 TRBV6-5 TGTGCCAGCAGTTACTCGAAGGGACGTCCAGACAATGAGCAGTTCTTC CASSYSKGRPDNEQFF
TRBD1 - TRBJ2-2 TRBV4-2 TGTGCCAGCAGCCAAGAAGGGGGCATAGCGAACACCGGGGAGCTGTTTTTT CASSQEGGIANTGELFF
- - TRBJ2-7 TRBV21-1 TGTGCCAGCAGCTCCGGACTAGTGATTTATGAGCAGTACTTC CASSSGLVIYEQYF
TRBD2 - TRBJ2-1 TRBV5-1 TGCGCCAGCAGCCGGACTAGCGGGAGGGGCAATGAGCAGTTCTTC CASSRTSGRGNEQFF
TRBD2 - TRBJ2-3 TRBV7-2 TGTGCCAGCACGCTAGCGGGGAGACCCAGAAAAGATACGCAGTATTTT CASTLAGRPRKDTQYF
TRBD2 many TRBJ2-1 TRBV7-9 TGTGCCAGCAGCTTAGGTAGCGGGATGGAAAACAATGAGCAGTTCTTC CASSLGSGMENNEQFF
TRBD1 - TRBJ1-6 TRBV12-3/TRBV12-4 TGTGCCAGCAGTAACAGGGGCGGCAATTCACCCCTCCACTTT CASSNRGGNSPLHF
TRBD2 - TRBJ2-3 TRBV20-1 TGCAGTGCTAGTGCACTAGCGGGAGGGAGGGCAGATACGCAGTATTTT CSASALAGGRADTQYF
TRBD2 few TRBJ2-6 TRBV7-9 TGTGCCAGCAGTAGCGGGGTTTCGGGGGCCAACGTCCTGACTTTC CASSSGVSGANVLTF
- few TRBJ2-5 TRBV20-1 TGCAGTGCTATCCGGGGGACAGTCCAAGAGACCCAGTACTTC CSAIRGTVQETQYF
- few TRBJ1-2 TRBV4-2 TGTGCCAGCAGCCAAGATCGGTGGCGGGGCCCCCCTCGTCGGGGCTACACCTTC CASSQDRWRGPPRRGYTF
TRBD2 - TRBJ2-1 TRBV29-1 TGCAGCGTTGAGTGGGGGGAAACACAAAGCGGGAGGGGATACTACAATGAGCAGTTCTTC CSVEWGETQSGRGYYNEQFF
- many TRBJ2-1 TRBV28 TGTGCCAGCAGTTTGGGGGGGGCCGGGTACAATGAGCAGTTCTTC CASSLGGAGYNEQFF
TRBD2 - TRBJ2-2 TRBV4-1 TGCGCCAGCAGCCAAGGTCCCGGACTAGCGAACACCGGGGAGCTGTTTTTT CASSQGPGLANTGELFF
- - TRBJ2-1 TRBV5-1 TGCGCCAGCAGCTTGGGCCCCGACAGACCCTACAATGAGCAGTTCTTC CASSLGPDRPYNEQFF
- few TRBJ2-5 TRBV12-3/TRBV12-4 TGTGCCAGCAGTAGAGCCAGGGGAGAGACCCAGTACTTC CASSRARGETQYF
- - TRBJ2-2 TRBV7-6 TGTGCCAGCAGCTTCCGGGACCCTGGGGCCGGGGAGCTGTTTTTT CASSFRDPGAGELFF
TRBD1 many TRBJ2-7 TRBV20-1 TGCAGTGCTAATCAGGGGGTGGCCTACGAGCAGTACTTC CSANQGVAYEQYF
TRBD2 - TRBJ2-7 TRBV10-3 TGTGCCATCAGCCCGACTAGCGGGAGTGCCTTAAGCTCCTACGAGCAGTACTTC CAISPTSGSALSSYEQYF
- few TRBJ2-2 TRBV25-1 TGTGCCAGCAGCTTGCGGTTTGACGGAACCGGGGAGCTGTTTTTT CASSLRFDGTGELFF
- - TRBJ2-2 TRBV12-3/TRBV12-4 TGTGCCAGCAGCCCCTATTCTAGCGCCGGGGAGCTGTTTTTT CASSPYSSAGELFF
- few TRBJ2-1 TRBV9 TGTGCCAGCAGCGTAGACGGGACCTCTAACAATGAGCAGTTCTTC CASSVDGTSNNEQFF
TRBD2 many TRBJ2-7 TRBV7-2 TGTGCCAGCAGCTTTGGACTAGCGGGACGATACGAGCAGTACTTC CASSFGLAGRYEQYF
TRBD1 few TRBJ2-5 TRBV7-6 TGTGCCAGCAGTCATAATAGGGGGCCACACACACAAGAGACCCAGTACTTC CASSHNRGPHTQETQYF
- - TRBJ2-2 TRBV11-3 TGTGCCAGCAGCGAAACTAGGAACACCGGGGAGCTGTTTTTT CASSETRNTGELFF
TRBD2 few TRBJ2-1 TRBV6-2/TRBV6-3 TGTGCCAGCAGCTATAGCGGGAACCCCTACAATGAGCAGTTCTTC CASSYSGNPYNEQFF
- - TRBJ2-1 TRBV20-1 TGCAGTGCCACAGGTATTGAGCAGTTCTTC CSATGIEQFF
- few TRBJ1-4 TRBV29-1 TGCAGCGTCGCCGAATCAGGGGTATCTAATGAAAAACTGTTTTTT CSVAESGVSNEKLFF
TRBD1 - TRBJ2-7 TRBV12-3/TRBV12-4 TGTGCCAGCAGGGGACAGGGCGAATACGAGCAGTACTTC CASRGQGEYEQYF
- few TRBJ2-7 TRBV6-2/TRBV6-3 TGTGCCAGCAGTCACTTAGGGGATTACTCCTACGAGCAGTACTTC CASSHLGDYSYEQYF
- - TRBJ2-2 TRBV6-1 TGTGCCAGCAGGGCGAGACAGGCGAACACCGGGGAGCTGTTTTTT CASRARQANTGELFF
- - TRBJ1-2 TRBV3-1 TGTGCCAGCAGCCAAGATCGGAGGCTAAACTATGGCTACACCTTC CASSQDRRLNYGYTF
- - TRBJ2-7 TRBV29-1 TGCAGCGTTGTCTCCAGGCGCTACGAGCAGTACTTC CSVVSRRYEQYF